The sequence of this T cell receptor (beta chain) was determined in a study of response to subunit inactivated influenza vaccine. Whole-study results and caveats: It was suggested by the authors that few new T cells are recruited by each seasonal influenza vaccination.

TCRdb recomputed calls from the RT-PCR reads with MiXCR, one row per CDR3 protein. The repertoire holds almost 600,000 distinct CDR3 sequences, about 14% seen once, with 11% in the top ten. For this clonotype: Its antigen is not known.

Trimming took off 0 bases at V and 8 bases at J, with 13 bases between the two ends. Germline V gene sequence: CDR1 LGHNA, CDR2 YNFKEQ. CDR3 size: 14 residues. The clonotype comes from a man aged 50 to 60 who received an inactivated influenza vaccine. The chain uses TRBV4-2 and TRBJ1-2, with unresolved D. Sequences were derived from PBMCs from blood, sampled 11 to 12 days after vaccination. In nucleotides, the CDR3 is TGTGCCAGCAGCCAAGATTTCGGGGAAATGGGCTACACCTTC. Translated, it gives CASSQDFGEMGYTF.